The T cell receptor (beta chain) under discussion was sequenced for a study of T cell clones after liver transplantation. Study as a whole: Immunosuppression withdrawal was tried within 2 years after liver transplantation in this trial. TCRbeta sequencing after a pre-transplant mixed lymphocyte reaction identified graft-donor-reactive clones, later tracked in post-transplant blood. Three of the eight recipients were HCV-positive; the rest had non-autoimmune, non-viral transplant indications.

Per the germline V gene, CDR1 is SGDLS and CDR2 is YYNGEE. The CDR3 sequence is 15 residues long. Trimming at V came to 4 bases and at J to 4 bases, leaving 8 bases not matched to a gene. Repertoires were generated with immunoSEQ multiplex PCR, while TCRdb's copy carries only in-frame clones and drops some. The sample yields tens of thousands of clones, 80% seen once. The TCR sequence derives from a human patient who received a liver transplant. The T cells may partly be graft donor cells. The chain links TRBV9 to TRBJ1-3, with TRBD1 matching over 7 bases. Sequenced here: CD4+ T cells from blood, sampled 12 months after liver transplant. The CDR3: CASSPSQGRGNTIYF. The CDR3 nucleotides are TGTGCCAGCAGCCCTTCACAGGGGAGAGGAAACACCATATATTTT.